The sequence of this T cell receptor (beta chain) was determined in a study of cytomegalovirus exposure and HLA in healthy donors (dated by TCRdb to 2016 to 2017). For context, the study as a whole: According to an earlier analysis of around 600 of the donors, 200 million or so T cells yielded some 120 million unique TCR beta sequences and approximately 300 Gb of sequence data. An early release that covered approximately 600 HLA-typed donors contained around 300 gigabases of sequencing data and tens of millions of unique TCR sequences. Of the 300 to 450 genotyped donors, roughly 80% fell in the genetic ancestry cluster associated with self-reported Caucasian donors. The study was designed to test whether signatures of past pathogen exposure could be identified by cataloging public T cell receptors. The T cell repertoires of some 670 subjects were profiled by immunosequencing and related to cytomegalovirus serostatus. In addition to the first cohort of around 670 subjects, a separate validation cohort of approximately 110 different subjects was used. To predict cytomegalovirus infection status, the study brought together high-throughput TCR immunosequencing, statistical association of individual TCRs with disease status, and machine learning. A later analysis re-analyzed previously published TCR beta repertoires from roughly 690 donors and added high-resolution HLA genotyping to study TCR occurrence patterns. Rather than drawing on any new phenotypic data, the later analysis identified candidate immune exposures from TCR beta sequences and the way those sequences occurred across donors. An earlier analysis of around 580 of the donors used high-throughput TCR beta sequencing to judge whether each TCR beta V gene segment behaved as functional or pseudogenic. Donor age, sex, ethnicity and CMV serostatus were compiled together with the repertoire data. A later genetic analysis used genome-wide SNP genotypes for about 60% of the roughly 670 donors, treating that subset as a discovery cohort. All discovery cohort repertoires had been generated on a single sequencing platform. Both class I and class II loci were covered by HLA typing, at four-digit resolution. Typing coverage varied by locus: roughly 629-630 donors for A, B, C, DRB1 and DQB1; approximately 500 for DQA1; more than 600 for DPA1; approximately 450 for DPB1. Roughly 5 DR-DQ haplotypes were handled as single units for association and clustering because linkage in the cohort was strong. Across some 400 genotyped donors of the cohort, an average of approximately 200,000 unique TCR beta nucleotide sequences per donor were sequenced, and roughly 20% of those sequences were non-productive.

In total, 600 or so healthy bone marrow donors made up the cohort. At the time of sampling, all cohort members were nominally healthy, though unrecorded immune exposures were likely present. The donor tested CMV seropositive and was one of the 289 seropositive cohort members. A peripheral blood sample was collected from each donor, and TCR beta sequencing was performed on peripheral blood mononuclear cells. Genomic DNA was extracted from the blood cell samples with the Qiagen DNeasy Blood Extraction Kit. The study at large found these results: When HLA alleles, especially DR and DQ, strongly co-occurred, attributing TCR associations to individual alleles was difficult. In the study, approximately 150 TCR beta chains were listed as associated with cytomegalovirus. V-gene and J-gene trimming of TCR beta chains was associated with a missense DCLRE1C variant in a later genetic analysis, and the association was replicated in an independent cohort. In a later analysis, TCR association rates were found to vary across HLA loci, with the most associated TCRs seen for DRB1 alleles and the fewest for HLA-C alleles. The only immune exposure information available for the cohort was CMV serostatus. According to a later analysis, parvovirus B19, influenza, CMV and Epstein-Barr virus appeared linked to several top co-occurrence clusters. In a later analysis, most CMV-associated TCR beta chains were found to appear HLA-restricted, with HLA associations seemingly driven largely by CMV exposure. Roughly uniform sequencing depth across donors was assumed in presence/absence analyses, although this assumption may not hold. The authors suggested that the approach could potentially be generalized to other disease states and immunological phenotypes. At a false discovery rate of 0.05, a later analysis linked some 18,000 TCR beta sequences to specific HLA alleles. Cytomegalovirus status was reported to be diagnosed by the classifier with high specificity and sensitivity in both the original and validation cohorts. A cluster of highly shared sequence variants was judged likely to be a technical artifact of the sequencing pipeline. In a later analysis, HLA-associated TCR beta chains showed more clonal expansion and lower generation probabilities than non-associated chains that were equally common. A further reported finding was that TCR beta sequences accurately predicted the HLA-A and HLA-B alleles for most subjects in the first cohort. In an earlier analysis of over 550 of the donors, most TCR beta V segments were observed in productive rearrangements about 87% or about 30% of the time, broadly matching IMGT annotations. Most TCR sequences were observed very rarely across donors, whereas some public TCRs were present in many individuals. Correlated functional status among segregating V segments might be attributable to linkage disequilibrium, but an unknown experimental factor could not be ruled out. This cohort had only TCR beta chains sequenced, and the lack of alpha or paired-chain data limited which features could be detected. Three of the identified cytomegalovirus-associated TCR beta chains were confirmed in vitro to be specific for cytomegalovirus antigens. The 87-base-pair reads could not distinguish some IMGT-functional V segments, including TRBV6-2 and TRBV6-3, so those segments were excluded. Approximately 16 rarely observed V segments, including chromosome 9 orphons, were excluded from the earlier analysis of about 500 of the donors because counts were too low. According to a later genetic analysis, donors in an Asian-associated ancestry cluster had fewer N-insertions in productive TCRs than the approximately 710-donor mean. Because HLA typing was missing for some donors at each locus, association tests included only the typed subset.

To note about this clone: The antigen it binds to is not known. The input lacks base qualities; no much larger clone sits a single base away.

Preparation of the library involved the immunoSEQ multiplex PCR assay. A mixture of 60 forward primers for TCR Vbeta segments and 13 reverse primers for TCR Jbeta segments was used in the multiplex PCR. The CDR3 region of rearranged TCR beta genes was amplified from genomic DNA by a multiplex PCR assay. On the Illumina HiSeq System, the amplified TCR beta libraries were sequenced as 87-base-pair reads. Per the original workflow: In a later analysis, some 80 million unique TCR beta chains were counted across the 650 to 700 repertoires, and roughly 11 million of these chains were shared by at least two donors. To remove PCR and sequencing errors, raw reads were error-corrected and collapsed into unique sequences using a nearest-neighbor algorithm that merged closely related sequences. Alignment of CDR3 sequences to IMGT reference sequences was used to assign V, D and J gene segments. For a sequence to be retained, a match of at least six nucleotides to both a V gene segment and a J gene segment was required. A rearrangement counted as productive if the CDR3 had no stop codons and remained in frame with V and J, and every other rearrangement counted as non-productive. Following IMGT convention, CDR3 was defined as the stretch from the second conserved V-encoded cysteine to the conserved J-encoded phenylalanine. Sequences without an unambiguous match to a single V gene segment were excluded from the earlier analysis of approximately 560 of the donors. An earlier analysis of 500 to 600 of the donors classified V segments as functional when productive rearrangements were above 56.7% and as segregating when the standard deviation between donors was above 5%. A statistical classification framework was built to diagnose cytomegalovirus status from the catalog of TCR beta chain sequences. In a later analysis, TCR nucleotide sequences were compared against IMGT/GENE-DB human TR gene sequences so that V and J genes could be assigned. Using the TCRdist pipeline, a later analysis assigned CDR3 sequences along with most-parsimonious VDJ recombination scenarios. In a later analysis, each TCR beta chain was defined by its CDR3 amino acid sequence together with its V-gene family, and reads without a unique V-gene family were excluded. In a later analysis, fewer than 650 highly shared, low-generation-probability nucleotide sequences were removed to address suspected cross-contamination and a sequencing artifact. For each public chain, a later analysis derived a clonal expansion index from normalized ranks of inferred template counts within each repertoire. In a later analysis, generation probabilities were computed with a VDJ recombination model fitted to out-of-frame rearrangements, and the resulting probabilities were checked against IGoR. Hypergeometric tests were used in a later analysis to score TCR-TCR, TCR-HLA and TCR-CMV co-occurrence, with a repertoire-size bias correction applied to the TCR pairs. In a later analysis, false discovery rates were estimated by permuting HLA or CMV assignments 20 times. In a later analysis, co-occurring TCRs were grouped with DBSCAN, and TCRdist sequence similarity was added when clustering was performed within HLA-allele-positive subsets. Co-occurrence clustering excluded repertoires with fewer than 30,000 or more than 120,000 public chains, plus five with anomalous nucleotide sharing. Not all clones reach the TCRdb copy of this immuneACCESS table, which keeps in-frame sequences only. Checked studies attribute under half of the gap to unresolved V genes and leave the rest unexplained. For V, J and clone size, that table is used; D and trimming come from the DNA. The table for this sample lists about 120,000 clones; about 70% of them were counted only once. The ten biggest clones cover 9.5% to 15% of the sample.

CDR1 MNHNS and CDR2 SASEGT are derived from the germline V gene. The CDR3 spans 12 residues, from the cysteine through the phenylalanine. The CDR3 DNA has 36 bases and is translated from base 1. V is cut back by 4 bases and J by 8 bases, with 4 bases in the junction unmatched. This TCR was recovered from a woman in her 40s in good health and CMV-seropositive. This receptor chain uses TRBV6-1 and TRBJ1-2, with TRBD1 identical over 7 junction bases. The sequencing input was PBMCs. The DNA sequence is given as TGTGCCAGCAGTGTCAGGGGGTACGGCTACACCTTC. Its protein product is CASSVRGYGYTF.